Below, 10 T cell receptor beta chains from the same sample are listed, as sequenced in a study of CD8 T cells in ankylosing spondylitis. The study, taken as a whole, reports: A TCR beta motif of 8 or 9 highly homologous variants appeared characteristic of ankylosing spondylitis blood.

A single record per CDR3 protein comes from TCRdb applying MiXCR to the 5' RACE reads. The sample contains about 450,000 distinct CDR3 sequences, roughly 27% of which appear only once. Their antigens are not known. Specimen: blood, either unsorted or a sorted T cell fraction (not recorded which). These receptors came from a male donor with ankylosing spondylitis.

This clonotype has a handful of counts. This chain's CDR3 is CASSLTPGTGPYEQYF. In DNA form, the CDR3 reads TGTGCCAGCAGCTTAACCCCCGGGACAGGGCCCTACGAGCAGTACTTC. The chain joins TRBV11-2 to TRBJ2-7, with 9 bases lining up with TRBD1. Germline lookup yields CDR1 SGHAT and CDR2 FQNNGV. V shed 2 bases and J 2 bases; nucleotides not matched to a gene: 7. The CDR3 consists of 16 residues.

The gene calls are TRBV2 and TRBJ1-6; 9 positions agree with TRBD1. This CDR3 is built from 15 residues. Unmatched junction bases numbered 7, after V lost 4 bases and J lost 9 bases. Germline V gene lookup returns CDR1 SNHLY and CDR2 FYNNEI. The CDR3 DNA reads TGTGCCAGCAGTGCCCTGACAGGGGGTTCTTCACCCCTCCACTTT. Its protein product is CASSALTGGSSPLHF. Combining the CDR3 with reference TRBV2 and TRBJ1-6 gives the whole variable domain EPEVTQTPSHQVTQMGQEVILRCVPISNHLYFYWYRQILGQKVEFLVSFYNNEISEKSEIFDDQFSVERPDGSNFTLKIRSTKLEDSAMYFCASSALTGGSSPLHFGNGTRLTVT.

The sample holds a few counts of this clonotype. The chain links TRBV12-3 or TRBV12-4 to TRBJ1-2; no reliable D call. Trimming took 5 bases from V and 8 from J, leaving 12 bases between them. The CDR3 contains 12 residues. CDR3 region: CASSPPTTGYTF. The CDR3 nucleotides are TGTGCCAGCAGTCCCCCCACCACCGGCTACACCTTC.

V gene TRBV7-8 combines with J gene TRBJ2-1; D is possibly TRBD2 (5 bases). Germline CDR1 reads SGHVS; CDR2 reads FQNEAQ. The CDR3 has 15 residues. The V gene lost 0 bases and the J gene lost 9 bases, with 15 bases spanning the gap. The CDR3 nucleotides read TGTGCCAGCAGCTTAGCTTTTAGCGCCGGCGGTGAGCAGTTCTTC. It translates to CASSLAFSAGGEQFF.

This clonotype came up a few times. The genes are TRBV3-1 and TRBJ1-1, with D uncertain. V was shortened by 1 base and J by 0 bases, with 6 bases between the two germline ends. The CDR3 length is 14 residues. Germline assignment: CDR1 LGHDT and CDR2 YNNKEL (reference sequence). This CDR3 is CASSQVGVNTEAFF. The CDR3, as DNA: TGTGCCAGCAGCCAAGTCGGGGTGAACACTGAAGCTTTCTTT.

The J gene is TRBJ2-1, the V gene TRBV10-3, with D possibly being TRBD2 (7 bases). The V gene's germline CDR1 is ENHRY and CDR2 SYGVKD. The CDR3 runs 13 residues. V was shortened by 8 bases and J by 7 bases, with 15 bases between the two germline ends. This chain's CDR3 is CAIGEGEVNEQFF. The CDR3 nucleotides read TGTGCCATCGGGGAGGGGGAGGTGAATGAGCAGTTCTTC.

This clonotype was recorded once. The chain uses TRBV7-2 and TRBJ2-2, with TRBD1 matching over 8 bases. Trimming cost V 5 bases and J 4 bases; bases outside gene matches: 9. The CDR3 covers 16 residues. Germline V gene lookup returns CDR1 SGHTA and CDR2 FQGNSA. The CDR3 is CASSRPRGRPTGELFF. CDR3 DNA: TGTGCCAGCAGCCGCCCCAGGGGGCGCCCCACCGGGGAGCTGTTTTTT.

This chain joins TRBV4-1 and TRBJ1-3; tentative D call: TRBD1 (6 bases). Trimming shortened V by 4 bases and J by 4 bases, and 23 bases separated the two germline ends. From germline, CDR1 is MGHRA and CDR2 YSYEKL. This CDR3 is 18 amino acids long. The CDR3 loop reads CASSPFQGQAVLGNTIYF. The CDR3 DNA follows: TGCGCCAGCAGCCCTTTCCAGGGGCAGGCCGTTTTGGGAAACACCATATATTTT.

The chain recombines TRBV11-2 with TRBJ2-7; D is perhaps TRBD1 (5 bases). The CDR3 runs to 14 residues. V lost 5 bases to trimming and J lost 2 bases, with 13 bases between them. The germline V gene encodes CDR1 SGHAT and CDR2 FQNNGV. CDR3 nucleotides: TGTGCCAGCAGCCCTTACAGGCCCCCCTACGAGCAGTACGTC. Translation: CASSPYRPPYEQYV.

The chain carries TRBV7-2 and TRBJ1-1, with D unresolved. Trimming cost V 1 base and J 2 bases, with 11 bases left between them. The germline gives CDR1 SGHTA, CDR2 FQGNSA. This CDR3 is built from 15 residues. The CDR3 coding sequence is TGTGCCAGCAGCTTAGTACTATCCAGTAACACTGAAGCTTTCTTT. The encoded protein is CASSLVLSSNTEAFF.